This TCR beta chain is from a study of control samples from healthy donors and cancer patients. Deletions cut 3 bases from V and 0 bases from J, with 6 bases between. Germline V gene lookup returns CDR1 SGHTA and CDR2 FQGNSA. The CDR3 has 14 amino acids. Measured with immunoSEQ multiplex PCR; TCRdb has only the in-frame clones, and not every one. The sample includes about 160,000 clones, approximately 90% seen only once; the top ten take around 12%. This TCR derives from a man aged 30 to 39 in good health. The chain has TRBV7-2 and TRBJ2-1; D gene unclear. Material for sequencing was blood. The CDR3 DNA reads as TGTGCCAGCAGCTTCCAGAGCTCCTACAATGAGCAGTTCTTC. Translation gives CASSFQSSYNEQFF.